This entry is about one T cell receptor (beta chain). Sequencing was performed with immunoSEQ multiplex PCR; in TCRdb, only in-frame clones are kept and a portion is missing. The sample consists of about 120,000 clones, over 90% of them appearing once. The data derive from a study of control samples from healthy donors and cancer patients. CDR1 and CDR2 (germline): SGHAT, FQNNGV. The CDR3 totals 14 residues. The V end lost 1 base, the J end lost 12 bases, and 15 bases lay between the germline ends. The chain is built from TRBV11-2 and TRBJ1-4; D unresolved. The sequenced sample was blood. This receptor was identified in a man aged 30 to 45 in good health. In DNA, the CDR3 is TGTGCCAGCAGCTTAGGATCAGGCCTCTCCGAACTGTTTTTT. Protein: CASSLGSGLSELFF.